This TCR beta chain stems from a study of blood T cells in healthy people across ages. Using a J-beta primer mix together with a sample-barcoded 5' primer, a second PCR was run for about 6 to 11 cycles. Via MiXCR, TCRdb re-called the 5' RACE reads, giving one row per CDR3 protein. The data hold about 1.7 million distinct CDR3 sequences, with about 28% observed a single time. Per sample, at least 5 micrograms of total RNA were extracted. This clonotype was picked up a small number of times. The antigen is unknown. Broader study findings: Per million T cells, the diversity of TCR beta decreased roughly linearly as age advanced. Changes in expanded clonotypes were possibly confounded, as the CMV status of donors was unknown.

Germline CDR1 SGHRS, CDR2 YFSETQ. This CDR3 region has 15 residues. The V end lost 4 bases, the J end lost 4 bases, and 17 bases lay between the germline ends. The chain employs TRBV5-1 and TRBJ1-2; TRBD1 is a possible D gene (5 bases). The sequenced material came from blood. This receptor was identified in a young woman in good health. The CDR3 loop reads CASSLLGGATYGYTF. In DNA, the CDR3 is TGCGCCAGCAGCCTACTAGGAGGGGCGACCTATGGCTACACCTTC.